This TCR beta chain was found in a study of cytomegalovirus exposure and HLA in healthy donors (dated by TCRdb to 2017 to 2019). About the investigation overall: According to an earlier analysis of 450 to 650 of the donors, about 179 million T cells yielded 117 million unique TCR beta sequences and roughly 280 Gb of sequence data. Around 320 gigabases of sequencing data and approximately 93 million unique TCR sequences were included in an early release covering several hundred HLA-typed donors. Of the roughly 390 genotyped donors, approximately 80% fell in the genetic ancestry cluster associated with self-reported Caucasian donors. The study was designed to test whether signatures of past pathogen exposure could be identified by cataloging public T cell receptors. The study used immunosequencing to profile the T cell repertoires of under 700 subjects and linked those repertoires to cytomegalovirus serostatus. Along with the roughly 700-subject first cohort, a separate validation cohort of roughly 110 different subjects was used. To predict cytomegalovirus infection status, the study brought together high-throughput TCR immunosequencing, statistical association of individual TCRs with disease status, and machine learning. To study patterns of TCR occurrence, a later analysis re-analyzed previously published TCR beta repertoires from 650 to 750 donors and added high-resolution HLA genotyping. In the later analysis, no new phenotypic data were used to find candidate immune exposures; instead, reliance was placed on TCR beta sequences and their occurrence across donors. An earlier analysis of 587 of the donors used high-throughput TCR beta sequencing to judge whether each TCR beta V gene segment behaved as functional or pseudogenic. Alongside the repertoire data, information on donor age, sex, ethnicity and CMV serostatus was compiled. A later genetic analysis took genome-wide SNP genotypes for 398 of the 666 donors and used that subset as a discovery cohort. All discovery cohort repertoires had been generated using a single sequencing platform. HLA typing included class I and class II loci at four-digit resolution. Typing coverage varied by locus: roughly 620-640 donors for A, B, C, DRB1 and DQB1; roughly 520 for DQA1; more than 600 for DPA1; around 490 for DPB1. About five DR-DQ haplotypes were handled as single units for association and clustering, since linkage in the cohort was strong. Among about 360 genotyped donors of the cohort, an average of about 240,000 unique TCR beta nucleotide sequences were sequenced per donor, around a sixth of them non-productive. Paper-wide results and their limitations: A later analysis reported that several top co-occurrence clusters appeared linked to parvovirus B19, influenza, CMV and Epstein-Barr virus. The study listed over 150 TCR beta chains as associated with cytomegalovirus. According to a later analysis, most CMV-associated TCR beta chains appeared to be HLA-restricted, and the HLA associations seemed to be driven largely by CMV exposure. Linkage disequilibrium might explain the correlated functional status among segregating V segments, but an unknown experimental factor could not be ruled out. Some IMGT-functional V segments, including TRBV6-2 and TRBV6-3, could not be distinguished by the 87-base-pair reads and were therefore excluded. Immune exposure information for the cohort was limited to CMV serostatus. Because some donors lacked HLA typing at each locus, the association tests relied only on the typed subset. The presence/absence analyses assumed that sequencing depth was roughly uniform across donors, and that assumption may not be true. A few of the identified cytomegalovirus-associated TCR beta chains were confirmed in vitro to be specific for cytomegalovirus antigens. An association between a missense DCLRE1C variant and V-gene and J-gene trimming of TCR beta chains was found in a later genetic analysis and replicated in an independent cohort. An earlier analysis of some 590 of the donors showed that most TCR beta V segments appeared in productive rearrangements either about 87% or about 30% of the time, which broadly matched IMGT annotations. In a later analysis, TCR association rates were found to vary across HLA loci, with the most associated TCRs seen for DRB1 alleles and the fewest for HLA-C alleles. A later analysis found that HLA-associated TCR beta chains were more clonally expanded and had lower generation probabilities than equally common non-associated chains. The authors suggested that the approach could potentially be extended to other disease states and immunological phenotypes. In both the original and validation cohorts, the classifier was reported to diagnose cytomegalovirus status with high specificity and sensitivity. A later genetic analysis reported fewer N-insertions in productive TCRs among donors in an Asian-associated ancestry cluster than the roughly 690-donor mean. A further reported finding was that TCR beta sequences accurately predicted the HLA-A and HLA-B alleles for most subjects in the first cohort. A cluster of highly shared sequence variants was judged likely to be a technical artifact of the sequencing pipeline. When HLA alleles, especially DR and DQ, strongly co-occurred, attributing TCR associations to individual alleles was difficult. Across donors, most TCR sequences were observed very rarely, whereas some public TCRs were present in many individuals. This cohort had only TCR beta chains sequenced, and the lack of alpha or paired-chain data limited which features could be detected. In a later analysis, 15,000 to 20,000 TCR beta sequences were associated with specific HLA alleles at a false discovery rate of 0.05. Because counts were too low, seventeen rarely observed V segments, including chromosome 9 orphons, were excluded from the earlier analysis of several hundred of the donors.

CDR1 and CDR2 (MNHEY, SMNVEV) derive from the germline V gene (reference sequence). Trimming takes 2 bases off V and 4 bases off J; junction bases not matched to a gene: 2. The CDR3 measures 15 amino acids from cysteine to phenylalanine. Kept here is only the CDR3 DNA, which spans 45 bases and is read in frame from base 1. Notes on this clone: Its antigen specificity is not known.

The cohort comprised some 730 healthy bone marrow donors. All cohort members were sampled while nominally healthy, although unrecorded immune exposures were likely present. The donor was CMV seronegative and was included in the group of 352 seronegative cohort members. Each donor provided a peripheral blood sample, and peripheral blood mononuclear cells were used for TCR beta sequencing. Genomic DNA extraction from the blood cell samples was performed with the Qiagen DNeasy Blood Extraction Kit. The library came from the immunoSEQ multiplex PCR assay. For the multiplex PCR, a mixture combining 60 forward primers for TCR Vbeta segments and 13 reverse primers for TCR Jbeta segments was used. A multiplex PCR assay on genomic DNA amplified the CDR3 region of rearranged TCR beta genes. On the Illumina HiSeq System, the amplified TCR beta libraries were sequenced as 87-base-pair reads. Processing in the source paper ran as follows. In a later analysis, tens of millions of unique TCR beta chains were counted across the roughly 700 repertoires, and approximately 11 million of these chains were shared by at least two donors. Raw reads were error-corrected and collapsed into unique sequences by a nearest-neighbor algorithm in which closely related sequences were merged to remove PCR and sequencing errors. V, D and J gene segments were assigned by aligning CDR3 sequences to IMGT reference sequences. For a sequence to be retained, a match of at least six nucleotides was required to both a V gene segment and a J gene segment. A rearrangement was called productive if the CDR3 had no stop codons and remained in frame with V and J, and every other rearrangement was called non-productive. Following IMGT convention, CDR3 was defined as the stretch from the second conserved V-encoded cysteine to the conserved J-encoded phenylalanine. The earlier analysis of a few hundred of the donors excluded any sequence lacking an unambiguous match to a single V gene segment. In an earlier analysis of 587 of the donors, a V segment was called functional when productive rearrangements were above 56.7%, and segregating when the standard deviation between donors exceeded 5%. A statistical classification framework was built to diagnose cytomegalovirus status from the catalog of TCR beta chain sequences. In a later analysis, TCR nucleotide sequences were compared against IMGT/GENE-DB human TR gene sequences so that V and J genes could be assigned. The TCRdist pipeline was used in a later analysis to assign CDR3 sequences and most-parsimonious VDJ recombination scenarios. In a later analysis, each TCR beta chain was defined by its CDR3 amino acid sequence together with its V-gene family, and reads lacking a unique V-gene family were excluded. To address suspected cross-contamination and a sequencing artifact, a later analysis removed approximately 600 highly shared, low-generation-probability nucleotide sequences. A later analysis calculated a clonal expansion index for each public chain from normalized within-repertoire ranks of inferred template counts. In a later analysis, generation probabilities were computed using a VDJ recombination model fitted to out-of-frame rearrangements, and the results were checked against IGoR. Hypergeometric tests were used in a later analysis to score TCR-TCR, TCR-HLA and TCR-CMV co-occurrence, with a repertoire-size bias correction applied to the TCR pairs. In a later analysis, false discovery rates were estimated by permuting HLA or CMV assignments 20 times. In a later analysis, co-occurring TCRs were grouped using DBSCAN, with TCRdist sequence similarity added in when clustering inside HLA-allele-positive subsets. Repertoires with fewer than 30,000 or more than 120,000 public chains were left out of co-occurrence clustering, as were about 5 repertoires with anomalous nucleotide sharing. TCRdb's version of the immuneACCESS table is confined to in-frame rearrangements and falls short of the full clone set. An unresolved V gene accounts for under half of the shortfall where checked; the remainder is of unknown origin. V and J calls and clone size are copied from that table; D and trimming were computed from the DNA. The sample table holds 140,000 to 150,000 clones. 0.9% to 1% of the sample goes to the ten largest clones.

The sequence was obtained from a male donor in good health and CMV-seronegative. The chain uses TRBV27 and TRBJ2-1, and TRBD2 aligns with 10 junction nucleotides. Sequences were obtained from PBMCs. In nucleotides, the sequence is TGTGCCAGCAGTTTAGTACTAGCGGGGTACAATGAGCAGTTCTTC. Its protein reads: CASSLVLAGYNEQFF.